One and the same sample provided the 15 T cell receptor beta chains below, sequenced in a study of identical twins. TCRdb reprocessed the 5' RACE reads via MiXCR and lists one record per CDR3 protein. The sample lists some 560,000 distinct CDR3 sequences; roughly 9.5% were seen once. These same records also appear under a second study, on yellow fever vaccine responses in identical twins.

Sequenced sample: PBMCs. The receptors were sampled from a young woman in good health.

The table lists this clonotype with a few counts. The chain has TRBV9 and TRBJ2-1, with D tentatively TRBD1 or TRBD2 (5 bases each). Germline values: CDR1 SGDLS, CDR2 YYNGEE. Trimming left V 0 bases short and J 10 bases short, with 17 bases between. This CDR3 spans 15 amino acids. CDR3 sequence: CASSVDGTPAGEQFF. For the CDR3, the DNA is TGTGCCAGCAGCGTAGATGGGACCCCTGCTGGCGAGCAGTTCTTC.

This chain joins TRBV2 and TRBJ2-3, with 12 nucleotides matching TRBD1. Germline CDR1 reads SNHLY; CDR2 reads FYNNEI. The CDR3 loop spans 14 amino acids. V trimming: 7 bases; J trimming: 4 bases; junction bases outside the gene matches: 3. Here the CDR3 reads CASTRDRGPDTQYF. CDR3 coding DNA: TGTGCCAGCACCCGGGACAGGGGGCCAGATACGCAGTATTTT. The variable domain in full, completed from reference TRBV2 and TRBJ2-3, reads EPEVTQTPSHQVTQMGQEVILRCVPISNHLYFYWYRQILGQKVEFLVSFYNNEISEKSEIFDDQFSVERPDGSNFTLKIRSTKLEDSAMYFCASTRDRGPDTQYFGPGTRLTVL.

The chain recombines TRBV4-2 with TRBJ2-3; 8 positions agree with TRBD2. The V gene's germline CDR1 is LGHNA and CDR2 YNFKEQ. This CDR3 is built from 15 residues. J was trimmed by 5 bases and V by 0 bases; bases with no gene match: 4. CDR3 residues: CASSQEGAGEDTQYF. The DNA of the CDR3 is TGTGCCAGCAGCCAAGAGGGAGCGGGAGAAGATACGCAGTATTTT.

This clonotype was picked up many times. V is TRBV20-1 and J is TRBJ1-2; 9 bases agree with TRBD1. Per germline, CDR1 DFQATT and CDR2 SNEGSKA (reference sequence). With V trimmed by 6 bases and J by 7 bases, 3 bases remained unmatched. CDR3 length equals 11 residues. In nucleotides, the CDR3 is TGCAGTGCCAGGGACAGGGCTGGCTACACCTTC. This codes for CSARDRAGYTF.

The CDR3 here is CASSESGGKAKNIQYF. The CDR3 nucleotides are TGTGCCAGCAGTGAATCAGGGGGGAAGGCCAAAAACATTCAGTACTTC. The V and J genes are TRBV25-1 and TRBJ2-4; D is possibly TRBD1 (7 bases). Germline CDR1 is MGHDK and CDR2 is SYGVNS. There are 16 residues in the CDR3. The V and J ends lost 1 base and 1 base respectively, with 11 bases between them.

The rearrangement joins TRBV10-3 to TRBJ2-2; 14 bases agree with TRBD2. V shed 5 bases, J shed 7 bases, and the junction held 6 bases outside the gene matches. CDR1 is ENHRY and CDR2 is SYGVKD in the germline V gene. The CDR3 length is 16 residues. This CDR3 reads CAISRTSGGSGGELFF. In DNA, the CDR3 is TGTGCCATCAGTCGGACTAGCGGGGGGTCCGGCGGGGAGCTGTTTTTT.

This clonotype has more than one count but fewer than ten. The chain has TRBV2 and TRBJ2-3, with unresolved D. From germline, CDR1 is SNHLY and CDR2 FYNNEI. The CDR3 covers 16 residues. Trimming removed 0 bases at V and 2 bases at J, with 12 bases between. The CDR3 reads CASSEAGKLYTDTQYF. The DNA for the CDR3 is TGTGCCAGCAGTGAAGCTGGAAAGCTATACACAGATACGCAGTATTTT.

The chain is built from TRBV28 and TRBJ2-5, with 8 bases fitting TRBD1. Germline CDR1 and CDR2: MDHEN and SYDVKM. J lost 7 bases, V lost 6 bases, and 13 bases had no gene match. The CDR3 is made up of 15 amino acids. The chain's CDR3 is CASSQGQGESGTQYF. CDR3 in DNA: TGTGCCAGCAGCCAAGGACAGGGTGAGAGTGGGACCCAGTACTTC.

This clonotype has more than one count but fewer than ten. The chain employs TRBV30 and TRBJ2-7, with a weak D call TRBD2 (6 bases). CDR1 and CDR2 from the germline V gene are GTSNPN and SVGIG (reference sequence). The CDR3 extends over 12 amino acids. V gave up 8 bases and J gave up 3 bases, with 14 bases separating them. In DNA form, the CDR3 reads TGTGCCCGAGGGCGGGGCGACTACGAGCAGTACTTC. Its protein product is CARGRGDYEQYF. The variable domain in full, completed from reference TRBV30 and TRBJ2-7, reads SQTIHQWPATLVQPVGSPLSLECTVEGTSNPNLYWYRQAAGRGLQLLFYSVGIGQISSEVPQNLSASRPQDRQFILSSKKLLLSDSGFYLCARGRGDYEQYFGPGTRLTVT.

This clonotype was counted ten times or more. The chain combines TRBV18 with TRBJ2-3, with 7 nucleotides matching TRBD1. Germline V gene sequence: CDR1 KGHSH, CDR2 LQKENI. The CDR3 covers 15 residues. The V segment lost 7 bases and the J segment 4 bases; nucleotides outside the gene matches: 11. CDR3 bases: TGTGCCAGCTTTCCCGGGCACAGGGGTCCAGATACGCAGTATTTT. This encodes CASFPGHRGPDTQYF.

The table lists this clonotype with many counts. The chain combines TRBV24-1 with TRBJ2-2, with TRBD1 matching 7 bases. Germline lookup yields CDR1 KGHDR and CDR2 SFDVKD. The CDR3 spans 14 residues. V lost 7 bases to trimming and J lost 7 bases; unmatched junction nucleotides: 8. The CDR3, as DNA: TGTGCCACCAGGGGACAGCCCGAGTACGGGGAGCTGTTTTTT. This translates into CATRGQPEYGELFF.

This chain connects TRBV4-3 to TRBJ2-2; D perhaps matches TRBD2 (6 bases). CDR3 length: 17 residues. V gave up 1 base and J gave up 4 bases, with 16 bases separating them. Germline CDR1 and CDR2: LGHNA and YSLEER. The CDR3 sequence is CASSQVPIGSGTGELFF. CDR3 DNA sequence: TGCGCCAGCAGCCAAGTTCCTATCGGGAGCGGCACCGGGGAGCTGTTTTTT.

This clonotype was observed a handful of times. V usage is TRBV11-2 and J usage is TRBJ2-7; the D gene could be TRBD1 or TRBD2 (7 bases each). Germline loops: CDR1 SGHAT, CDR2 FQNNGV. Trimming shortened V by 5 bases and J by 5 bases, and 16 bases separated the two germline ends. The CDR3 extends over 14 amino acids. CDR3 DNA sequence: TGTGCCAGCAGCACCCCCAGGGGGGGCAACGAGCAGTACTTC. Encoded protein: CASSTPRGGNEQYF.

V is TRBV11-2 and J is TRBJ2-1; perhaps TRBD2 as D (5 bases). V dropped 2 bases and J dropped 4 bases, with 9 bases sitting between them. Germline V CDR1 and CDR2: SGHAT, FQNNGV. The CDR3 spans 14 residues. CDR3: CASSLQEAYNEQFF. The CDR3 DNA reads as TGTGCCAGCAGCTTACAGGAGGCATACAATGAGCAGTTCTTC.

The chain carries TRBV7-2 and TRBJ2-7; TRBD2 matches 11 bases. After removal of 4 bases from V and 4 bases from J, the junction contained 6 bases not matched to a gene. The CDR3 sequence is 15 residues long. Germline V gene data show CDR1 as SGHTA and CDR2 as FQGNSA. CDR3 protein: CASSWRLAGRYEQYF. DNA of the CDR3: TGTGCCAGCAGCTGGCGACTAGCGGGACGGTACGAGCAGTACTTC.